The 27 T cell receptor beta chains listed next were all sequenced from one sample in a study of regulatory T cells in long-lasting Graves disease. Sequencing libraries for TCR beta were prepared with iRepertoire HTBI primers and Arm-PCR of CDR3 regions. TCRdb reanalysed the multiplex PCR reads using MiXCR and keeps one entry per CDR3 protein. The repertoire has approximately 270,000 distinct CDR3 sequences, around 19% of them found once; the top ten carry 11% to 15%. The time point: newly diagnosed GD, antithyroid drugs for less than 3 months. Researchers made the TCR library from RNA that was extracted from PBMCs. This sample was also put to use in a study of T cells in Graves' hyperthyroidism and ophthalmopathy.

The material sequenced was peripheral blood mononuclear cells (PBMCs), taken at new diagnosis, from a patient treated with antithyroid drugs. These receptors all come from a young woman with Graves disease.

The V gene is TRBV9, the J gene TRBJ1-6, with unresolved D. The length of the CDR3 is 18 residues. V lost 6 bases and J 0 bases, leaving 19 bases between the germline ends. The germline V gene encodes CDR1 SGDLS and CDR2 YYNGEE. The CDR3 nucleotides are TGTGCCAGCACCGACTCCCGGGAGCCCAGCTCCTATAATTCACCCCTCCACTTT. It yields the protein CASTDSREPSSYNSPLHF. Together with reference TRBV9 and TRBJ1-6, the CDR3 gives the full variable domain: DSGVTQTPKHLITATGQRVTLRCSPRSGDLSVYWYQQSLDQGLQFLIQYYNGEERAKGNILERFSAQQFPDLHSELNLSSLELGDSALYFCASTDSREPSSYNSPLHFGNGTRLTVT.

This clonotype was observed a few times. This clone may be a read error of a much larger clone one base away. The chain combines TRBV7-8 with TRBJ1-5; no clear D gene. Germline V gene sequence: CDR1 SGHVS, CDR2 FQNEAQ. This CDR3 is built from 16 residues. Trimming took off 5 bases at V and 1 base at J, with 15 bases between the two ends. The CDR3 sequence: CASSLFLTVSNQPQHF. CDR3 DNA: TGTGCCAGCAGCCTATTCCTCACCGTCAGCAATCAGCCCCAGCATTTT.

This clonotype occurred many times. CDR3: CASSLWGGDYGYTF. The CDR3 DNA sequence: TGTGCCAGCAGCTTATGGGGAGGGGACTATGGCTACACCTTC. V gene TRBV7-2 combines with J gene TRBJ1-2; tentative D call: TRBD1 (5 bases). Looked up from germline, CDR1 is SGHTA and CDR2 is FQGNSA. The CDR3 length is 14 residues. The V end was cut by 2 bases, the J end by 3 bases, with 10 bases between.

This clonotype appeared many times. The chain links TRBV20-1 to TRBJ2-7; D is perhaps TRBD1 (6 bases). The CDR3 is 14 amino acids. Trimming removed 0 bases at V and 4 bases at J, with 13 bases between. CDR1 is DFQATT and CDR2 is SNEGSKA in the germline V gene (reference sequence). CDR3 sequence reads: CSAREDRKPYEQYF. DNA of the CDR3: TGCAGTGCTAGAGAAGACAGGAAACCTTACGAGCAGTACTTC.

This clonotype was observed many times. Compared with germline, one end of the junction differs, possibly owing to a read error. The chain couples TRBV5-1 to TRBJ1-1; the match to TRBD1 covers 9 bases. Germline CDR1 SGHRS, CDR2 YFSETQ. The CDR3 extends over 13 amino acids. The CDR3 DNA follows: TGCGCCAGCAGCTTACAGGGGGCCACTGAAGCTTTCTTC. It encodes CASSLQGATEAFF.

The chain recombines TRBV5-4 with TRBJ2-5; 8 bases match TRBD2. J gave up 5 bases and V 0 bases, and 6 bases lay outside the gene matches. The germline CDR1 and CDR2 sequences are SGHNT and YYREEE (reference sequence). This CDR3 is built from 15 residues. The CDR3 DNA reads TGTGCCAGCAGCTTGGCCGGGTCGGGGGGGGAGACCCAGTACTTC. This translates into CASSLAGSGGETQYF.

This rearrangement joins TRBV4-1 to TRBJ1-1; D is unclear. Trimming took off 1 base at V and 0 bases at J, with 12 bases between the two ends. Germline assignment: CDR1 MGHRA and CDR2 YSYEKL. CDR3 length: 16 residues. The CDR3 loop reads CASSQGMRWMNTEAFF. The CDR3, as DNA: TGCGCCAGCAGCCAAGGGATGAGGTGGATGAACACTGAAGCTTTCTTT.

The chain employs TRBV10-3 and TRBJ2-4; D is unresolved. CDR3 length equals 14 residues. The germline V gene encodes CDR1 ENHRY and CDR2 SYGVKD. V lost 2 bases to trimming and J lost 3 bases, with 8 bases between them. The CDR3 protein is CAISEHQNKNIQYF. CDR3 DNA: TGTGCCATCAGTGAGCACCAGAACAAAAACATTCAGTACTTC.

Only a few counts were recorded for this clonotype. The chain links TRBV7-9 to TRBJ2-7, with D possibly being TRBD1 (6 bases). CDR1 is SEHNR, CDR2 FQNEAQ, per germline (reference sequence). The CDR3 extends over 14 amino acids. V dropped 6 bases and J dropped 2 bases, with 14 bases sitting between them. CDR3 protein: CASSPNRVPYEQYF. DNA for the CDR3: TGTGCCAGCAGTCCTAACAGGGTGCCCTACGAGCAGTACTTC.

The chain is built from TRBV6-2 or TRBV6-3 and TRBJ1-6; D is uncertain. CDR3 length equals 13 residues. V was pared by 6 bases and J by 11 bases, with 14 bases between. Looked up from germline, CDR1 is MNHEY and CDR2 is SVGEGT. CDR3 DNA: TGTGCCAGCAGCGACACCCGCGGGACACCCCTCCACTTT. The encoded protein is CASSDTRGTPLHF.

This clonotype came up many times. This chain joins TRBV5-6 and TRBJ2-7; D tentatively reads TRBD1 or TRBD2 (5 bases each). Germline CDR1 is SGHDT and CDR2 is YYEEEE. Trimming took off 4 bases at V and 3 bases at J, with 20 bases between the two ends. The CDR3 consists of 16 residues. CDR3 in amino acids: CASSPSWGTPFYEQYF. In nucleotides, the CDR3 is TGTGCCAGCAGCCCATCGTGGGGGACCCCCTTCTACGAGCAGTACTTC.

The sample holds many counts of this clonotype. The chain couples TRBV20-1 to TRBJ2-7; no clear D gene. The germline V gene encodes CDR1 DFQATT and CDR2 SNEGSKA (reference sequence). The CDR3 is 11 amino acids. V was pared by 1 base and J by 1 base, with 2 bases between. Here the CDR3 DNA reads TGCAGTGCTAGAGGGTCCTACGAGCAGTACTTC. Translation gives CSARGSYEQYF.

This clonotype was seen at least ten times. J is TRBJ2-3 and V is TRBV18, with D possibly matching TRBD2 (6 bases). Between the trimmed V and J ends, which lost 6 bases and 1 base, there was a span of 11 bases. Germline V gene sequence: CDR1 KGHSH, CDR2 LQKENI. The CDR3 has 14 residues. CDR3 sequence: CASSPAGRTDTQYF. The DNA for the CDR3 is TGTGCCAGCTCCCCCGCGGGACGCACAGATACGCAGTATTTT.

With respect to this clonotype: A read error may explain this, as a much larger clone is one base away. The chain employs TRBV7-8 and TRBJ2-3, with TRBD2 as a possible D gene (5 bases). The CDR3 contains 16 residues. Trimming took 5 bases from V and 0 from J, leaving 15 bases between them. CDR1 is SGHVS, CDR2 FQNEAQ, per germline. CDR3 bases: TGTGCCAGCAGCATGACCCTATCGGGGAGCACAGATACGCAGTATTTT. This translates into CASSMTLSGSTDTQYF.

V is TRBV4-2 and J is TRBJ1-2; 10 bases map to TRBD1. Per the germline V gene, CDR1 is LGHNA and CDR2 is YNFKEQ. V trimming: 4 bases; J trimming: 4 bases; junction bases outside the gene matches: 6. The CDR3 extends over 15 amino acids. The CDR3 coding sequence is TGTGCCAGCAGCCTCGACAGACAGGGGGCCTATGGCTACACCTTC. This gives the protein CASSLDRQGAYGYTF.

This clonotype was counted at least ten times. The V and J genes are TRBV14 and TRBJ1-1, with no clear D. The CDR3 extends over 13 amino acids. Germline-derived CDR1 and CDR2 are SGHDN and FVKESK. V dropped 1 base and J dropped 6 bases, with 9 bases sitting between them. CDR3 sequence: CASSQVASAEAFF. Here the CDR3 DNA reads TGTGCCAGCAGCCAAGTTGCGAGCGCTGAAGCTTTCTTT.

Turning to this clonotype: One base separates it from a far larger clone, so it is likely a read error. J is TRBJ2-5 and V is TRBV6-5, with D perhaps matching TRBD2 (6 bases). This CDR3 contains 14 residues. The germline V gene has CDR1 MNHEY and CDR2 SVGAGI. The DNA for the CDR3 is TGTGCCTGCAGTGAGGTGGGCCGGGGGGAGACCCAGTACTTC. This encodes CACSEVGRGETQYF.

This clonotype has ten or more counts. The V call is TRBV7-9, the J call TRBJ1-1; D is possibly TRBD1 (6 bases). This CDR3 comprises 15 residues. Germline lookup yields CDR1 SEHNR and CDR2 FQNEAQ (reference sequence). The V gene lost 5 bases and the J gene lost 6 bases, with 19 bases spanning the gap. Here the CDR3 reads CASSPTPGGVSEAFF. CDR3 coding DNA: TGTGCCAGCAGCCCAACCCCGGGGGGCGTCTCTGAAGCTTTCTTT.

In this sample, this clonotype turned up many times. This chain joins TRBV2 and TRBJ1-6, with a tentative D call TRBD1 (5 bases). In germline, CDR1 is SNHLY, CDR2 FYNNEI. The CDR3 loop spans 14 amino acids. Trimming left V 6 bases short and J 5 bases short, with 11 bases between. CDR3 loop: CASRSWGNNSPLHF. The DNA of the CDR3 is TGTGCCAGCAGGTCTTGGGGGAATAATTCACCCCTCCACTTT.

The chain uses TRBV9 and TRBJ1-3; 10 nucleotides align to TRBD1. The CDR3 runs 15 residues. The trim removed 2 bases at V and 3 bases at J, leaving 2 bases unmatched. CDR1 is SGDLS and CDR2 is YYNGEE in the germline V gene. The CDR3 here is CASSVGTGVGNTIYF. CDR3 nucleotide sequence: TGTGCCAGCAGCGTCGGGACAGGGGTTGGAAACACCATATATTTT.

This clonotype has at least ten counts. V usage is TRBV20-1 and J usage is TRBJ1-5; perhaps TRBD1 as D (5 bases). V lost 5 bases to trimming and J lost 0 bases, with 14 bases between them. Germline assignment: CDR1 DFQATT and CDR2 SNEGSKA (reference sequence). The CDR3 loop spans 15 amino acids. Written as DNA, the CDR3 is TGCAGTGCTGGGACTGACATGAGTAGCAATCAGCCCCAGCATTTT. Its protein is CSAGTDMSSNQPQHF.

This clonotype has a count of ten or more. The chain recombines TRBV27 with TRBJ1-1; 7 nucleotides align to TRBD1. Unmatched junction bases numbered 6, after V lost 5 bases and J lost 9 bases. The germline CDR1 and CDR2 sequences are MNHEY and SMNVEV (reference sequence). The CDR3 runs 12 residues. The CDR3 loop is CASSPWGQKAFF. CDR3 DNA: TGTGCCAGCAGTCCTTGGGGACAGAAAGCTTTCTTT.

There are many counts of this clonotype. Germline is not matched at one junction end, which may reflect a read error. The genes are TRBV5-1 and TRBJ1-1; D might be TRBD1 (5 bases). Germline CDR1 and CDR2: SGHRS and YFSETQ. This CDR3 has 12 amino acids. The CDR3 sequence is CASSAGTLPPVF. DNA for the CDR3: TGCGCCAGCAGCGCGGGGACCCTCCCACCCGTATTT.

This clonotype was seen ten or more times. The chain joins TRBV28 to TRBJ1-5, with D maybe TRBD1 (5 bases). CDR1 is MDHEN and CDR2 is SYDVKM in the germline V gene. The CDR3 contains 17 residues. The V and J ends lost 5 bases and 7 bases respectively, with 24 bases between them. The CDR3 region is CASSGRILTGDGQPQHF. For the CDR3, the DNA is TGTGCCAGCAGTGGTCGAATCCTTACAGGAGATGGGCAGCCCCAGCATTTT.

In this sample, this clonotype turned up many times. The rearrangement joins TRBV3-1 to TRBJ1-2; D gene ambiguous. CDR1 and CDR2 (germline): LGHDT, YNNKEL (reference sequence). The CDR3 runs 14 residues. V lost 4 bases, J lost 2 bases, and 11 bases lay in between. The CDR3 loop is CASSLRTANYGYTF. The CDR3 DNA reads TGTGCCAGCAGCCTCCGGACGGCCAACTATGGCTACACCTTC.

This clonotype was detected ten times or more. The V call is TRBV5-1, the J call TRBJ2-7; D ambiguous. The CDR3 is 11 amino acids. Germline CDR1 reads SGHRS; CDR2 reads YFSETQ. The V and J ends lost 6 bases and 2 bases respectively, with 6 bases between them. CDR3 nucleotides: TGCGCCAGCACCGGTCCCTACGAGCAGTACTTC. Encoded protein: CASTGPYEQYF.

This clonotype was found many times. The chain couples TRBV6-5 to TRBJ1-1, with D uncertain. The length of the CDR3 is 15 residues. Per germline, CDR1 MNHEY and CDR2 SVGAGI. Trimming took off 2 bases at V and 7 bases at J, with 17 bases between the two ends. The CDR3 sequence is CASSYDGESPLEAFF. The CDR3 bases are TGTGCCAGCAGTTACGACGGGGAGTCCCCACTTGAAGCTTTCTTT.